Each of the 21 T cell receptor beta chains below was sequenced from the same sample in a study of cytomegalovirus exposure and HLA in healthy donors. The PCR made use of 60 Vbeta and 13 Jbeta primers. Here immunoSEQ multiplex PCR was the method, and the copy in TCRdb shows in-frame clones only, minus some. Here the sample spans over 45,000 clones, approximately 80% being singletons. Sequences were obtained from PBMCs. The receptors derive from a man aged 25 to 40 in good health and CMV-seronegative.

The chain couples TRBV28 to TRBJ2-3, with TRBD1 matching over 8 bases. Germline V gene lookup returns CDR1 MDHEN and CDR2 SYDVKM. V trimming: 8 bases; J trimming: 14 bases; junction bases outside the gene matches: 12. This CDR3 spans 12 amino acids. In DNA, the CDR3 is TGTGCCAGCGAGGGGTCAGGGGGCGCTTGGTATTTT. It specifies CASEGSGGAWYF.

DNA of the CDR3: TGTGCTAGTGGTTTTTTACTCCCGGGACAGGAAAATAATTCACCCCTCCACTTT. It specifies CASGFLLPGQENNSPLHF. The V gene is TRBV12-5, the J gene TRBJ1-6, with 8 nucleotides matching TRBD1. CDR3 length: 18 amino acids. V lost 3 bases to trimming and J lost 5 bases; unmatched junction nucleotides: 12. Germline-derived CDR1 and CDR2 are LGHNT and FRNRAP.

The chain uses TRBV29-1 and TRBJ1-5, with 9 nucleotides matching TRBD1. The CDR3 is 13 residues long. Trimming took 6 bases from V and 3 from J; bases not matched to a gene: 3. Germline V lookup: CDR1 SQVTM, CDR2 ANQGSEA. In DNA form, the CDR3 reads TGCAGCGTGGGACAGGGCAACAATCAGCCCCAGCATTTT. Encoded protein: CSVGQGNNQPQHF.

The V gene is TRBV28, the J gene TRBJ1-1; no reliable D call. Germline CDR1 is MDHEN and CDR2 is SYDVKM. Trimming pared 3 bases from V and 1 base from J, leaving 6 bases between. The CDR3 totals 13 residues. The CDR3 nucleotides read TGTGCCAGCAGTTTCGGCGGGAACACTGAAGCTTTCTTT. This encodes CASSFGGNTEAFF.

The chain combines TRBV27 with TRBJ2-4; TRBD2 agrees at 8 bases. Looked up from germline, CDR1 is MNHEY and CDR2 is SMNVEV (reference sequence). CDR3 length equals 13 residues. Losses at the gene ends were 5 bases for V and 6 bases for J; bases not matched to a gene: 3. CDR3 in DNA: TGTGCCAGCAGTCCCAGCGGGAGAAACATTCAGTACTTC. Translating it yields CASSPSGRNIQYF.

Concerning this clone itself: The germline gene is not matched at one end of the junction; a read error may be the cause. The rearrangement links TRBV6-1 to TRBJ1-2; 7 bases fit TRBD1. CDR1 is MNHNS and CDR2 is SASEGT in the germline V gene. The CDR3 has 12 amino acids. CDR3 coding DNA: TGTGCCAGCAGTGAAGGATTGACAGGGAGGAGCTTC. This codes for CASSEGLTGRSF.

This chain links TRBV4-3 with TRBJ1-2, with 10 bases that match TRBD1. V lost 0 bases to trimming and J lost 4 bases; unmatched junction nucleotides: 2. The CDR3 is 15 residues long. CDR1 is LGHNA and CDR2 is YSLEER in the germline V gene. CDR3 residues: CASSQEGDRGYGYTF. CDR3 nucleotide sequence: TGCGCCAGCAGCCAAGAGGGGGACAGGGGCTATGGCTACACCTTC.

The chain recombines TRBV6-5 with TRBJ2-5, with D perhaps TRBD1 (6 bases). The end of the DNA fits TRBJ2-7 better, so the J call may be wrong. The germline V gene encodes CDR1 MNHEY and CDR2 SVGAGI. The CDR3 runs to 13 residues. CDR3 residues: CASTRTETYEQYF. In DNA, the CDR3 is TGTGCCAGCACCCGGACAGAAACCTACGAGCAGTACTTC.

The chain links TRBV7-3 to TRBJ2-5; 8 nucleotides line up with TRBD1. In germline, CDR1 is SGHTA, CDR2 FQGTGA. V trimming: 4 bases; J trimming: 5 bases; junction bases outside the gene matches: 9. This CDR3 comprises 15 residues. CDR3 region: CASSSRTGFGETQYF. CDR3 in DNA: TGTGCCAGCAGCTCCAGGACAGGGTTTGGGGAGACCCAGTACTTC.

This clone has a single count. V and J are TRBV20-1 and TRBJ1-1; no clear D. Germline V CDR1 and CDR2: DFQATT, SNEGSKA (reference sequence). V was shortened by 3 bases and J by 7 bases, with 6 bases between the two germline ends. The CDR3 has 10 amino acids. CDR3 protein: CSASRGEAFF. The CDR3 DNA sequence: TGCAGTGCTAGTCGCGGTGAAGCTTTCTTT.

This clone was detected only a few times. The chain joins TRBV11-2 to TRBJ2-1, with 10 bases matching TRBD2. V trimming: 3 bases; J trimming: 10 bases; junction bases outside the gene matches: 3. The CDR3 consists of 13 residues. Germline V gene lookup returns CDR1 SGHAT and CDR2 FQNNGV. Written as DNA, the CDR3 is TGTGCCAGCAGCTTTAGCGGGGGGAACGAGCAGTTCTTC. Encoded protein: CASSFSGGNEQFF.

This sequence joins TRBV5-1 and TRBJ1-3; D perhaps matches TRBD1 (5 bases). V lost 0 bases to trimming and J lost 3 bases, with 16 bases between them. Germline CDR1 and CDR2: SGHRS and YFSETQ. The CDR3 loop spans 17 amino acids. The CDR3 sequence: CASSLGLTRDIGNTIYF. CDR3 DNA sequence: TGCGCCAGCAGCTTGGGGCTAACCAGGGATATTGGAAACACCATATATTTT.

The V call is TRBV6-1, the J call TRBJ2-1; D may be TRBD2 (5 bases). This CDR3 region has 13 residues. Trimming removed 7 bases at V and 5 bases at J, with 12 bases between. Germline V gene lookup returns CDR1 MNHNS and CDR2 SASEGT. CDR3 in DNA: TGTGCCAGCACCCAGCGGACGAACAATGAGCAGTTCTTC. Residues: CASTQRTNNEQFF.

In nucleotides, the CDR3 is TGTGCCAGTAGTATCGCTAGCGGGCTTTACGAGCAGTACTTC. This translates into CASSIASGLYEQYF. V is TRBV19 and J is TRBJ2-7; TRBD2 aligns across 8 bases. V gave up 3 bases and J gave up 4 bases; unmatched junction bases: 5. There are 14 residues in the CDR3. From germline, CDR1 is LNHDA and CDR2 SQIVND (reference sequence).

The J gene is TRBJ2-4, the V gene TRBV7-2; D is possibly TRBD1 (6 bases). CDR1 and CDR2 from the germline V gene are SGHTA and FQGNSA. The CDR3 extends over 15 amino acids. V lost 5 bases to trimming and J lost 6 bases, with 17 bases between them. The CDR3 DNA reads TGTGCCAGCAGCCCTCTTCCGGGACACCGAAACATTCAGTACTTC. Protein: CASSPLPGHRNIQYF.

The rearrangement uses TRBV4-1 and TRBJ2-2, with D maybe TRBD2 (6 bases). Germline V gives CDR1 MGHRA, CDR2 YSYEKL. V was trimmed by 3 bases and J by 0 bases, leaving 17 bases between them. The CDR3 length is 18 residues. The DNA for the CDR3 is TGCGCCAGCAGCCACCCGAGGGGAGGCGGACCGAACACCGGGGAGCTGTTTTTT. Translating it yields CASSHPRGGGPNTGELFF.

Remarks on this clone: Other DNA sequences in this specimen translate into the identical CDR3. The CDR3 DNA reads as TGTGCCAGCAGCTTAGGTCGCGTTTACGAGCAGTACTTC. Amino acid sequence: CASSLGRVYEQYF. The chain carries TRBV11-2 and TRBJ2-7; no clear D. CDR1 SGHAT and CDR2 FQNNGV come from the germline V gene. V lost 1 base and J 4 bases, leaving 8 bases between the germline ends. This CDR3 contains 13 residues.

The J gene is TRBJ1-1, the V gene TRBV5-4, with a weak D call TRBD1 (6 bases). Germline lookup yields CDR1 SGHNT and CDR2 YYREEE (reference sequence). V dropped 4 bases and J dropped 8 bases, with 15 bases sitting between them. There are 13 residues in the CDR3. The CDR3 is CASSKGTPREAFF. DNA for the CDR3: TGTGCCAGCAGCAAAGGGACACCACGAGAAGCTTTCTTT.

This clone was recorded a few times. The chain combines TRBV4-3 with TRBJ2-3, with 12 bases that match TRBD2. V lost 0 bases to trimming and J lost 7 bases; unmatched junction nucleotides: 5. Germline values: CDR1 LGHNA, CDR2 YSLEER. The CDR3 has 16 amino acids. The CDR3, as DNA: TGCGCCAGCAGCCAAGACGCTAGCGGGGGGGCATATACGCAGTATTTT. Its translation: CASSQDASGGAYTQYF.

The J gene is TRBJ2-7, the V gene TRBV29-1; 7 bases map to TRBD1. Per the germline V gene, CDR1 is SQVTM and CDR2 is ANQGSEA. Trimming at V came to 4 bases and at J to 3 bases, leaving 3 bases not matched to a gene. The CDR3 covers 12 residues. CDR3 protein: CSVAGQHYEQYF. The CDR3 nucleotides read TGCAGCGTTGCGGGACAGCACTACGAGCAGTACTTC.

This chain connects TRBV19 to TRBJ2-5; 7 bases are a match to TRBD2. The trim removed 3 bases at V and 4 bases at J, leaving 11 bases unmatched. The CDR3 extends over 16 amino acids. Per germline, CDR1 LNHDA and CDR2 SQIVND (reference sequence). For the CDR3, the DNA is TGTGCCAGTAGTATCGAGCGGGGCCTCCGGGGAGAGACCCAGTACTTC. Amino acids: CASSIERGLRGETQYF. Full variable domain (outside the CDR3, taken from reference TRBV19 and TRBJ2-5): DGGITQSPKYLFRKEGQNVTLSCEQNLNHDAMYWYRQDPGQGLRLIYYSQIVNDFQKGDIAEGYSVSREKKESFPLTVTSAQKNPTAFYLCASSIERGLRGETQYFGPGTRLLVL.